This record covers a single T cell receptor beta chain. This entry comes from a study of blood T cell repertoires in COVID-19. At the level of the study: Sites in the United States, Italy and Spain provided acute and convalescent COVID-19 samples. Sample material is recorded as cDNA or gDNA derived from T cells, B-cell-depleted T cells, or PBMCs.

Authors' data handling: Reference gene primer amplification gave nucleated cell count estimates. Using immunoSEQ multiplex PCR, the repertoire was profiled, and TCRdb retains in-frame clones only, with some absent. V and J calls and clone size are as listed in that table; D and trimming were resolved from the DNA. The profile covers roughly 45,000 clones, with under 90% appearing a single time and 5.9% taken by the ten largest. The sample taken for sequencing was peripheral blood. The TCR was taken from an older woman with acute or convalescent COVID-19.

In DNA, the CDR3 is TGTGCCAGCAGCCTCTGGGGCGGCAACACCGGGGAGCTGTTTTTT. Its protein product is CASSLWGGNTGELFF. The V call is TRBV7-9, the J call TRBJ2-2; D possibly corresponds to TRBD1 (5 bases). Per the germline V gene, CDR1 is SEHNR and CDR2 is FQNEAQ (reference sequence). V dropped 5 bases and J dropped 2 bases, with 12 bases sitting between them. The CDR3 has 15 amino acids.